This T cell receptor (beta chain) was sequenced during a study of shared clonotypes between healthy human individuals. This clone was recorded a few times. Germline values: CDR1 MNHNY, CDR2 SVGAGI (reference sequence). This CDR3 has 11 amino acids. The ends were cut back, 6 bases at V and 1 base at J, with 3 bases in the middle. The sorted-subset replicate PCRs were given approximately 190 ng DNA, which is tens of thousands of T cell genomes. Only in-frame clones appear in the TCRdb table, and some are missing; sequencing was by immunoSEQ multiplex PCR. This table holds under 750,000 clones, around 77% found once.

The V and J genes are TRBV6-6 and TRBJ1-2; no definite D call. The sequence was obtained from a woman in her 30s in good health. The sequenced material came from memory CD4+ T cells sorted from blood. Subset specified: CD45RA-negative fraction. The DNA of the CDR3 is TGTGCCAGCAGGGTTAACTATGGCTACACCTTC. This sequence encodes CASRVNYGYTF.